This entry lists 10 T cell receptor beta chains sequenced from one sample in a study of T cell repertoires in cytomegalovirus infection. No antigen is known for these receptors. Each CDR3 protein gets one entry after TCRdb re-called the reads with MiXCR. The sample records around 710,000 distinct CDR3 sequences, 25% to 35% being singletons. Sequencing was performed on cultured CD8+ T cells from PBMCs, taken from culture after CMV antigen stimulation. These receptors were obtained from a human donor in good health (CMV status not recorded). Some clones in this sample may be carry-over from other donors' samples.

The genes are TRBV5-6 and TRBJ2-1; D unresolved. The germline V gene has CDR1 SGHDT and CDR2 YYEEEE. The CDR3 consists of 14 residues. The V end was cut by 0 bases, the J end by 10 bases, with 14 bases between. CDR3 in DNA: TGTGCCAGCAGCTTGGCCATGTCCGGCCTGGAGCAGTTCTTC. It yields the protein CASSLAMSGLEQFF. Combining the CDR3 with reference TRBV5-6 and TRBJ2-1 gives the whole variable domain DAGVTQSPTHLIKTRGQQVTLRCSPKSGHDTVSWYQQALGQGPQFIFQYYEEEERQRGNFPDRFSGHQFPNYSSELNVNALLLGDSALYLCASSLAMSGLEQFFGPGTRLTVL.

This clonotype has a handful of counts. DNA of the CDR3: TGCGCCAGCAGCCAAGATGGTCCCAGGGAAGCGGGCCCGGCGAATGAGCAGTTCTTC. Translation gives CASSQDGPREAGPANEQFF. The V and J genes are TRBV4-1 and TRBJ2-1; the D gene is possibly TRBD2 (6 bases). The CDR3 sequence is 19 residues long. Trimming left V 0 bases short and J 7 bases short, with 25 bases between. Germline V CDR1 and CDR2: MGHRA, YSYEKL.

The gene calls are TRBV6-5 and TRBJ1-5; D ambiguous. The germline V gene encodes CDR1 MNHEY and CDR2 SVGAGI. There are 16 residues in the CDR3. The germline V and J ends were trimmed by 0 bases and 6 bases, with 15 bases remaining between them. CDR3 loop: CASSYSGPYGRQPQHF. The CDR3 bases are TGTGCCAGCAGTTACTCCGGGCCTTATGGTCGTCAGCCCCAGCATTTT.

The J gene is TRBJ2-7, the V gene TRBV14; D is undetermined. This CDR3 is built from 14 residues. The V end was cut by 3 bases, the J end by 6 bases, with 15 bases between. The germline V gene encodes CDR1 SGHDN and CDR2 FVKESK. Here the CDR3 DNA reads TGTGCCAGCAGCCAGGGGATTTCCTTAGGCGAGCAGTACTTC. Translation gives CASSQGISLGEQYF.

This chain connects TRBV7-8 to TRBJ1-3; D uncertain. Trimming removed 1 base at V and 0 bases at J, with 7 bases between. CDR1 and CDR2 (germline): SGHVS, FQNEAQ. There are 15 residues in the CDR3. The DNA for the CDR3 is TGTGCCAGCAGCTTAGACCTATACTCTGGAAACACCATATATTTT. The encoded protein is CASSLDLYSGNTIYF.

The J gene is TRBJ1-1, the V gene TRBV19; D not resolved. Looked up from germline, CDR1 is LNHDA and CDR2 is SQIVND (reference sequence). The ends were cut back, 3 bases at V and 4 bases at J, with 18 bases in the middle. CDR3 length: 16 amino acids. In nucleotides, the CDR3 is TGTGCCAGTAGTATCCCCTTGACGGGTGGAGGCACTGAAGCTTTCTTT. It codes for CASSIPLTGGGTEAFF.

A single count supports this clonotype. V is TRBV4-1 and J is TRBJ1-1, with a tentative D call TRBD1 (5 bases). V was shortened by 0 bases and J by 4 bases, with 12 bases between the two germline ends. CDR1 MGHRA and CDR2 YSYEKL come from the germline V gene. CDR3 length: 15 amino acids. The CDR3 sequence is CASSQEGEVFTEAFF. CDR3 in DNA: TGCGCCAGCAGCCAAGAAGGGGAAGTCTTCACTGAAGCTTTCTTT.

At least ten counts were recorded for this clonotype. The rearrangement uses TRBV19 and TRBJ2-1, with D possibly matching TRBD1 (7 bases). This CDR3 has 16 amino acids. The germline V and J ends were trimmed by 3 bases and 1 base, with 13 bases remaining between them. Germline lookup yields CDR1 LNHDA and CDR2 SQIVND (reference sequence). The CDR3 protein is CASSISAGGSYNEQFF. The CDR3 DNA sequence: TGTGCCAGTAGTATCTCCGCAGGGGGGTCCTACAATGAGCAGTTCTTC.

Comment on this clonotype: One junction end disagrees with the germline gene, perhaps due to a read error. This rearrangement joins TRBV19 to TRBJ2-7, with a possible D match to TRBD1 (6 bases). The germline V gene encodes CDR1 LNHDA and CDR2 SQIVND (reference sequence). This CDR3 is built from 13 residues. CDR3 sequence reads: CASALTGTNEQCF. The CDR3, as DNA: TGTGCCAGCGCCCTAACAGGGACCAACGAGCAGTGCTTC.

The chain joins TRBV15 to TRBJ1-1; 11 bases line up with TRBD1. The junction had 10 bases not matched to a gene; V was cut back by 2 bases and J by 11 bases. This CDR3 contains 15 residues. The germline CDR1 and CDR2 sequences are LNHNV and YYDKDF (reference sequence). The CDR3 DNA is TGTGCCACCAGCAGAACGGGACAGGGGGGTCTTGAGGCTTTCTTT. This translates into CATSRTGQGGLEAFF.